The 5 T cell receptor beta chains below were found in one sample sequenced in a study of blood T cell repertoires in COVID-19. Method: immunoSEQ multiplex PCR; TCRdb's copy keeps in-frame clones and lacks some. The data show 150,000 to 200,000 clones, 75% to 85% seen once. The material sequenced was peripheral blood. The source of these receptors is a woman aged 40 to 50 with COVID-19, enrolled during active disease.

This clone has a handful of counts. The chain couples TRBV19 to TRBJ2-3; 15 bases map to TRBD2. J was trimmed by 5 bases and V by 8 bases; bases with no gene match: 14. Germline V gene sequence: CDR1 LNHDA, CDR2 SQIVND (reference sequence). The CDR3 has 18 residues. CDR3 sequence reads: CASPLGLAGGPGKDTQYF. The CDR3 coding sequence is TGTGCCAGTCCCCTGGGACTAGCGGGAGGCCCGGGGAAAGATACGCAGTATTTT.

This clone was picked up one time. This chain connects TRBV5-1 to TRBJ2-5, with D perhaps TRBD1 (5 bases). CDR3 length: 14 amino acids. With 3 bases removed from V and 6 bases from J, the gap between germline ends came to 15 bases. CDR1 and CDR2 (germline): SGHRS, YFSETQ. The CDR3 sequence: CASSYPREVKTQYF. CDR3 bases: TGCGCCAGCAGCTACCCCAGGGAAGTAAAGACCCAGTACTTC.

The gene calls are TRBV29-1 and TRBJ1-1; D gene unclear. V lost 2 bases, J lost 0 bases, and 7 bases lay in between. Germline values: CDR1 SQVTM, CDR2 ANQGSEA. The CDR3 consists of 13 residues. The CDR3 coding sequence is TGCAGCGTTGAACGGGAACTGAACACTGAAGCTTTCTTT. Translation: CSVERELNTEAFF.

The chain employs TRBV7-3 and TRBJ1-1; no definite D call. CDR1 is SGHTA and CDR2 is FQGTGA in the germline V gene. The CDR3 sequence is 14 residues long. V was clipped by 0 bases and J by 7 bases, with 12 bases between them. CDR3 nucleotide sequence: TGTGCCAGCAGCTTAACCCGGGATGAGGGTGAAGCTTTCTTT. It translates to CASSLTRDEGEAFF.

V and J are TRBV11-2 and TRBJ1-4; D remains unclear. Trimming removed 0 bases from V and 6 bases from J, with 11 bases in between. Looked up from germline, CDR1 is SGHAT and CDR2 is FQNNGV. The CDR3 loop spans 15 amino acids. CDR3 sequence (DNA): TGTGCCAGCAGCTTAGATCGGGTGCGGGATGAAAAACTGTTTTTT. Its protein is CASSLDRVRDEKLFF.